This note documents a single T cell receptor beta chain sequence. The data were taken from a study of blood T cell repertoires in COVID-19. The wider study: Sites in the United States, Italy and Spain provided acute and convalescent COVID-19 samples. PBMCs, B-cell-depleted T cells, or T cells provided the cDNA or gDNA that made up the material.

A Seattle source enrolled patients during active infection and followed them longitudinally. The CDR3 is made up of 17 amino acids. Germline CDR1 is MNHEY and CDR2 is SVGEGT. V dropped 0 bases and J dropped 0; count of bases not matched to a gene: 5. Authors' data handling: Using reference gene primer amplification, nucleated cell counts were estimated. The assay was immunoSEQ multiplex PCR, and TCRdb's table has in-frame clones only and misses some. V and J calls and clone size are as listed in that table; D and trimming were resolved from the DNA. The sample lists hundreds of thousands of clones, roughly 90% seen once, with approximately 0.98% in the top ten.

J is TRBJ2-5 and V is TRBV6-2 or TRBV6-3; 9 nucleotides align to TRBD2. Sequencing used peripheral blood. The clonotype was recovered from a woman aged 40 to 49 with COVID-19, enrolled during active disease. Here the CDR3 reads CASSYSKERGDQETQYF. The CDR3 DNA is TGTGCCAGCAGTTACTCGAAAGAGCGGGGGGACCAAGAGACCCAGTACTTC.